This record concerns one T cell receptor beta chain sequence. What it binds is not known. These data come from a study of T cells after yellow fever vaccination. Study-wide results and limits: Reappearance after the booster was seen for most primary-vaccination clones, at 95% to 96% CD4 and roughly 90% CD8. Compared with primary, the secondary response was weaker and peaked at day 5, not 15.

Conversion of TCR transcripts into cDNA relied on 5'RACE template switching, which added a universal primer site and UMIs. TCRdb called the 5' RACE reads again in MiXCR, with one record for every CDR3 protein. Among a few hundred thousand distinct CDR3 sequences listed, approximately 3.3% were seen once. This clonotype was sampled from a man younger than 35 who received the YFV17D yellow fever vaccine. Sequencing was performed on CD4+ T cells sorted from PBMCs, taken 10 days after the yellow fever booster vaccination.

The CDR3 DNA follows: TGCAGTGCTAGAGCGGGGGGCAGAGACATTCAGTACTTC. Its protein product is CSARAGGRDIQYF. This chain uses TRBV20-1 with TRBJ2-4, with TRBD2 as a possible D gene (7 bases). This CDR3 spans 13 amino acids. Trimming took off 1 base at V and 8 bases at J, with 12 bases between the two ends. Germline CDR1 reads DFQATT; CDR2 reads SNEGSKA (reference sequence).